Listed below are T cell receptor beta chains from one sample, sequenced in a study of blood T cells in healthy people across ages. One entry per CDR3 protein results from TCRdb running MiXCR on the 5' RACE reads. The top ten clones hold roughly 24% of a sample with 790,000 or so distinct CDR3 sequences, just over 55% of them seen once. The sample comprised blood. The source of these receptors is a man in his forties or fifties in good health. Both conserved end residues are part of each CDR3. The order of the fields is D gene, J gene, clone size, V gene, CDR3 protein, CDR3 DNA. D genes are given only for firm matches. Only part of the rows carry a size: once, few, many, or a class if the clone is expanded.

D: TRBD1
J: TRBJ1-1
size: NA
V: TRBV20-1
CDR3: CSARSGTGAWNTEAFF
DNA: TGCAGTGCTAGGTCCGGGACAGGGGCTTGGAACACTGAAGCTTTCTTT

D: NA
J: TRBJ1-2
size: NA
V: TRBV3-1
CDR3: CASSQLGVGANYGYTF
DNA: TGTGCCAGCAGCCAATTGGGGGTTGGGGCTAACTATGGCTACACCTTC

D: NA
J: TRBJ2-1
size: NA
V: TRBV10-3
CDR3: CAIRPDRREQFF
DNA: TGTGCCATCAGACCCGACAGGAGGGAGCAGTTCTTC

D: NA
J: TRBJ1-2
size: NA
V: TRBV7-3
CDR3: CASSLTSSAWDGYTF
DNA: TGTGCCAGCAGCTTAACGTCGTCGGCTTGGGATGGCTACACCTTC

D: NA
J: TRBJ1-5
size: NA
V: TRBV20-1
CDR3: CSAGTGRRNQPQHF
DNA: TGCAGTGCTGGGACGGGACGGCGAAATCAGCCCCAGCATTTT

D: TRBD1
J: TRBJ2-3
size: NA
V: TRBV4-1
CDR3: CASSRTLVTGQVKYF
DNA: TGCGCCAGCAGCCGGACCCTTGTGACGGGACAGGTGAAGTATTTT

D: TRBD2
J: TRBJ2-5
size: few
V: TRBV12-3/TRBV12-4
CDR3: CASSLAGAGLETQYF
DNA: TGTGCCAGCAGTTTGGCGGGAGCAGGTTTGGAGACCCAGTACTTC

D: NA
J: TRBJ2-3
size: NA
V: TRBV7-2
CDR3: CASSLAQSASTDTQYF
DNA: TGTGCCAGCAGCTTAGCCCAGAGCGCTAGCACAGATACGCAGTATTTT

D: TRBD2
J: TRBJ2-7
size: NA
V: TRBV6-6
CDR3: CASSSPTLAAYEQYF
DNA: TGTGCCAGCAGTTCCCCGACCCTAGCGGCCTACGAGCAGTACTTC

D: NA
J: TRBJ2-7
size: few
V: TRBV29-1
CDR3: CSAGEGSSGTQYF
DNA: TGCAGCGCTGGAGAGGGGTCAAGTGGCACCCAGTACTTC

D: NA
J: TRBJ2-5
size: NA
V: TRBV5-1
CDR3: CASSSVRWDQETQYF
DNA: TGCGCCAGCAGCTCTGTAAGGTGGGATCAAGAGACCCAGTACTTC

D: NA
J: TRBJ1-2
size: NA
V: TRBV29-1
CDR3: CSVGEDGYTF
DNA: TGCAGCGTTGGTGAGGATGGCTACACCTTC

D: NA
J: TRBJ2-5
size: NA
V: TRBV27
CDR3: CASMGSRDQDQETQYF
DNA: TGTGCCAGCATGGGAAGCAGGGACCAGGACCAAGAGACCCAGTACTTC

D: TRBD2
J: TRBJ2-7
size: few
V: TRBV9
CDR3: CASSSSGTNYEQYF
DNA: TGTGCCAGCAGCTCTAGCGGGACCAATTACGAGCAGTACTTC

D: TRBD2
J: TRBJ2-4
size: NA
V: TRBV29-1
CDR3: CSVVTSGRRDIQYF
DNA: TGCAGCGTTGTTACTAGCGGGAGAAGGGACATTCAGTACTTC

D: NA
J: TRBJ2-1
size: NA
V: TRBV5-1
CDR3: CASSLNGGVQDEQFF
DNA: TGCGCCAGCAGCTTGAATGGTGGAGTACAGGATGAGCAGTTCTTC

D: TRBD2
J: TRBJ2-3
size: NA
V: TRBV27
CDR3: CASRGGTSGFSDTQYF
DNA: TGTGCCAGCAGGGGAGGGACTAGCGGGTTCTCAGATACGCAGTATTTT

D: NA
J: TRBJ2-5
size: many
V: TRBV12-3/TRBV12-4
CDR3: CASSLGLAETQYF
DNA: TGTGCCAGCAGTTTAGGGCTAGCAGAGACCCAGTACTTC

D: TRBD1
J: TRBJ1-1
size: NA
V: TRBV7-2
CDR3: CASTLGGAGTEAFF
DNA: TGTGCCAGCACCCTAGGGGGCGCGGGCACTGAAGCTTTCTTT

D: TRBD1
J: TRBJ1-2
size: NA
V: TRBV15
CDR3: CATSREVIQGTSYTF
DNA: TGTGCCACCAGCAGAGAAGTGATACAGGGGACATCCTACACCTTC

D: NA
J: TRBJ2-5
size: NA
V: TRBV20-1
CDR3: CSAYPKGRHQETQYF
DNA: TGCAGTGCTTACCCTAAGGGACGGCACCAAGAGACCCAGTACTTC

D: TRBD1
J: TRBJ1-2
size: NA
V: TRBV4-3
CDR3: CASSQDGTGGWDGYTF
DNA: TGCGCCAGCAGCCAAGATGGGACAGGCGGCTGGGATGGCTACACCTTC

D: NA
J: TRBJ1-1
size: NA
V: TRBV28
CDR3: CAAAPQGVNTEAFF
DNA: TGTGCCGCTGCTCCCCAGGGCGTGAACACTGAAGCTTTCTTT

D: TRBD2
J: TRBJ2-1
size: NA
V: TRBV7-2
CDR3: CASSLLAGGSNEQFF
DNA: TGTGCCAGCAGTTTACTAGCGGGAGGATCAAATGAGCAGTTCTTC

D: TRBD2
J: TRBJ2-1
size: NA
V: TRBV7-9
CDR3: CAGTSPSSYNEQFF
DNA: TGTGCAGGGACTAGCCCGAGCTCCTACAATGAGCAGTTCTTC

D: NA
J: TRBJ2-5
size: few
V: TRBV12-3/TRBV12-4
CDR3: CASSLAAPSETQYF
DNA: TGTGCCAGCAGTTTGGCAGCGCCGTCGGAGACCCAGTACTTC